The 28 T cell receptor beta chains below come from one sample, sequenced in a study of vaccination and CD4 T cells after COVID-19. No antigen has been identified for these receptors. Sequence data for DNA of cultured CD4+ T cells were generated by the Oncomine TCR Beta short-read assay. TCRdb processed the PCR reads anew with MiXCR; each CDR3 protein has one entry. This table holds fewer than 15,000 distinct CDR3 sequences, roughly 45% found once. Treatment meaning: approximately nine-day PBMC culture with coronavirus spike peptide pools or control peptides (ViraFEST assay). The sequenced sample was CD4+ T cells from blood, cultured in vitro, obtained after SARS-CoV-2 vaccination. These receptors were taken from a human donor who had recovered from COVID-19.

This clonotype was observed a few times. This CDR3 reads CASSLGYWTSGRPLSTDTQYF. In DNA, the CDR3 is TGTGCCAGCAGCTTAGGGTACTGGACTAGCGGGAGACCTTTGAGCACAGATACGCAGTATTTT. The chain joins TRBV7-9 to TRBJ2-3; 13 bases map to TRBD2. Trimming removed 1 base from V and 0 bases from J; junction bases left unmatched: 13. Germline-derived CDR1 and CDR2 are SEHNR and FQNEAQ (reference sequence). This CDR3 is 21 amino acids long.

This clonotype has only a few counts. The V call is TRBV15, the J call TRBJ2-3, with 13 bases lining up with TRBD2. The CDR3 length is 17 residues. The trim removed 6 bases at V and 2 bases at J, leaving 8 bases unmatched. Germline CDR1 is LNHNV and CDR2 is YYDKDF (reference sequence). The CDR3 protein is CATRQGGTSGNTDTQYF. CDR3 DNA sequence: TGTGCCACCAGACAGGGCGGGACTAGCGGGAACACAGATACGCAGTATTTT.

This clonotype is judged large. The chain is built from TRBV20-1 and TRBJ2-5; TRBD2 matches 9 bases. CDR3 length equals 14 residues. V lost 3 bases to trimming and J lost 5 bases; unmatched junction nucleotides: 7. Germline lookup yields CDR1 DFQATT and CDR2 SNEGSKA (reference sequence). The CDR3 loop reads CSASSAGGLETQYF. DNA for the CDR3: TGCAGTGCTAGTTCGGCGGGAGGGTTGGAGACCCAGTACTTC.

Judged by abundance, this clonotype is medium-sized. It is unclear where the CDR3 begins or ends on the DNA, so no DNA is shown, and the CDR3 is as TCRdb lists it. The chain joins TRBV7-5 to TRBJ2-5; the listed D gene, TRBD1, was not tested against the DNA. TRBV7-5 is noted as a pseudogene. The CDR3 has 21 residues if both end residues are counted. The CDR3 is CISVSEAYSPQTNRGLETQYF.

This sequence joins TRBV10-3 and TRBJ2-7; D is perhaps TRBD1 (6 bases). Germline assignment: CDR1 ENHRY and CDR2 SYGVKD. The length of the CDR3 is 12 residues. V lost 8 bases to trimming and J lost 0 bases, with 8 bases between them. DNA of the CDR3: TGTGCCATCCGGACAGACTCCTACGAGCAGTACTTC. Translating it yields CAIRTDSYEQYF.

This clonotype has just a few counts. The gene calls are TRBV2 and TRBJ2-4, with a tentative D call TRBD1 (5 bases). V was cut by 9 bases and J by 0 bases, with 15 bases left in between. Germline CDR1 reads SNHLY; CDR2 reads FYNNEI. The CDR3 consists of 15 residues. The CDR3 DNA sequence: TGTGCCAGTGGCGTAGGGGCTCTAGCCAAAAACATTCAGTACTTC. Translated, it gives CASGVGALAKNIQYF. The variable domain in full, completed from reference TRBV2 and TRBJ2-4, reads EPEVTQTPSHQVTQMGQEVILRCVPISNHLYFYWYRQILGQKVEFLVSFYNNEISEKSEIFDDQFSVERPDGSNFTLKIRSTKLEDSAMYFCASGVGALAKNIQYFGAGTRLSVL.

To note about this clonotype: The junction differs from germline at one of its ends, possibly a read error. The V gene is TRBV5-1, the J gene TRBJ2-3, with D tentatively TRBD1 or TRBD2 (5 bases each). The CDR3 is made up of 17 amino acids. Germline CDR1 is SGHRS and CDR2 is YFSETQ. CDR3 protein: CASRLGAIQGSTDTQYF. The CDR3 bases are TGCGCCAGCAGATTGGGAGCGATTCAGGGTAGCACAGATACGCAGTATTTT.

The chain uses TRBV11-3 and TRBJ2-2, with unresolved D. The germline gives CDR1 SGHNT, CDR2 YENEEA. This CDR3 is built from 13 residues. V was trimmed by 5 bases and J by 0 bases, leaving 4 bases between them. As DNA, the CDR3 is TGTGCCAGCAGCCCAACGAACACCGGGGAGCTGTTTTTT. Translation: CASSPTNTGELFF.

The chain recombines TRBV19 with TRBJ2-1, with 13 bases aligning to TRBD2. CDR3 size: 15 residues. Germline CDR1 reads LNHDA; CDR2 reads SQIVND (reference sequence). After removal of 5 bases from V and 5 bases from J, the junction contained 3 bases not matched to a gene. The CDR3 loop reads CASSVGLAGDNEQFF. CDR3 in DNA: TGTGCCAGTAGTGTAGGACTAGCGGGAGACAATGAGCAGTTCTTC.

The gene calls are TRBV7-3 and TRBJ2-1, with D hard to call. The CDR3 runs to 13 residues. Germline V CDR1 and CDR2: SGHTA, FQGTGA. V was clipped by 2 bases and J by 6 bases, with 8 bases between them. In DNA form, the CDR3 reads TGTGCCAGCAGCTTATCGAGTGTCAATGAGCAGTTCTTC. It is translated as CASSLSSVNEQFF.

This chain links TRBV6-1 with TRBJ1-1, with 10 nucleotides matching TRBD1. This CDR3 has 16 residues. Per the germline V gene, CDR1 is MNHNS and CDR2 is SASEGT. V gave up 6 bases and J gave up 2 bases; unmatched junction bases: 9. DNA for the CDR3: TGTGCCAGCAGACACCCGGGACAGGGGCGAAACACTGAAGCTTTCTTT. This codes for CASRHPGQGRNTEAFF.

The gene calls are TRBV28 and TRBJ1-4; TRBD1 agrees at 10 bases. V trimming: 5 bases; J trimming: 7 bases; junction bases outside the gene matches: 7. The V gene's germline CDR1 is MDHEN and CDR2 SYDVKM. This CDR3 has 15 amino acids. CDR3 region: CASSHPGQGTEKLFF. DNA of the CDR3: TGTGCCAGCAGTCACCCGGGACAGGGGACTGAAAAACTGTTTTTT. The full variable domain, its missing parts supplied by reference TRBV28 and TRBJ1-4, is DVKVTQSSRYLVKRTGEKVFLECVQDMDHENMFWYRQDPGLGLRLIYFSYDVKMKEKGDIPEGYSVSREKKERFSLILESASTNQTSMYLCASSHPGQGTEKLFFGSGTQLSVL.

V usage is TRBV27 and J usage is TRBJ2-6, with no clear D. Germline lookup yields CDR1 MNHEY and CDR2 SMNVEV (reference sequence). Trimming removed 2 bases at V and 1 base at J, with 9 bases between. The CDR3 length is 16 residues. CDR3 loop: CASSLDGWSGANVLTF. DNA of the CDR3: TGTGCCAGCAGTTTAGACGGTTGGTCTGGGGCCAACGTCCTGACTTTC. The full variable domain, with the rest looked up from reference TRBV27 and TRBJ2-6, is EAQVTQNPRYLITVTGKKLTVTCSQNMNHEYMSWYRQDPGLGLRQIYYSMNVEVTDKGDVPEGYKVSRKEKRNFPLILESPSPNQTSLYFCASSLDGWSGANVLTFGAGSRLTVL.

This clonotype was detected a few times. This chain links TRBV7-6 with TRBJ2-1, with 10 bases that match TRBD2. This CDR3 contains 17 residues. The trim removed 0 bases at V and 6 bases at J, leaving 8 bases unmatched. CDR1 and CDR2 from the germline V gene are SGHVS and FNYEAQ. The CDR3 region has the DNA TGTGCCAGCAGCTTAGCTACTAGCGGGAAGGGACTCAATGAGCAGTTCTTC. It yields the protein CASSLATSGKGLNEQFF.

This clonotype was observed a few times. This sequence joins TRBV6-5 and TRBJ2-7; TRBD2 matches 10 bases. This CDR3 comprises 16 residues. Germline V lookup: CDR1 MNHEY, CDR2 SVGAGI. V trimming: 2 bases; J trimming: 6 bases; junction bases outside the gene matches: 10. The CDR3: CASSYSLAGERSEQYF. CDR3 nucleotides: TGTGCCAGCAGTTACAGTCTAGCGGGAGAAAGGAGCGAGCAGTACTTC.

The CDR3 spells CASSDVGRGPPDTQYF. CDR3 nucleotides: TGTGCCAGTAGTGACGTCGGGCGGGGTCCGCCAGATACGCAGTATTTT. The J gene is TRBJ2-3, the V gene TRBV19; weak D call: TRBD2 (6 bases). Germline V gene sequence: CDR1 LNHDA, CDR2 SQIVND (reference sequence). Trimming removed 5 bases from V and 4 bases from J, with 19 bases in between. This CDR3 has 16 residues.

This clonotype was seen a few times. The chain carries TRBV24-1 and TRBJ2-2; TRBD1 aligns across 8 bases. Germline V CDR1 and CDR2: KGHDR, SFDVKD. After removal of 4 bases from V and 5 bases from J, the junction contained 8 bases not matched to a gene. The CDR3 spans 16 residues. The CDR3, as DNA: TGTGCCACCAGTGACCAAACGGGACAGGTGACCGGGGAGCTGTTTTTT. The encoded protein is CATSDQTGQVTGELFF.

The chain links TRBV4-1 to TRBJ1-5; D gene uncertain. V shed 2 bases and J shed 8 bases, with 16 bases lying between them. CDR1 and CDR2 (germline): MGHRA, YSYEKL. The CDR3 is 15 residues long. Here the CDR3 DNA reads TGCGCCAGCAGCCAACCTTCATCGGGGTATAAGCCCCAGCATTTT. Its translation: CASSQPSSGYKPQHF.

This clonotype appeared a single time. This chain links TRBV7-3 with TRBJ2-5, with no clear D. Germline V gives CDR1 SGHTA, CDR2 FQGTGA. This CDR3 region has 13 residues. The V end lost 2 bases, the J end lost 5 bases, and 9 bases lay between the germline ends. The chain's CDR3 is CASSLGVVETQYF. CDR3 in DNA: TGTGCCAGCAGCTTAGGCGTGGTTGAGACCCAGTACTTC.

This clonotype came up once. This sequence joins TRBV20-1 and TRBJ2-1; 8 bases match TRBD1. Germline V gives CDR1 DFQATT, CDR2 SNEGSKA (reference sequence). This CDR3 has 12 amino acids. The CDR3 nucleotides are TGCAGCGGCGGAGACAGGGGCAATGAGCAGTTCTTC. It codes for CSGGDRGNEQFF.

V and J are TRBV20-1 and TRBJ2-2; the D gene is possibly TRBD1 (6 bases). The CDR3 contains 18 residues. Trimming shortened V by 3 bases and J by 0 bases, and 20 bases separated the two germline ends. CDR1 and CDR2 (germline): DFQATT, SNEGSKA (reference sequence). The DNA for the CDR3 is TGCAGTGCTAGGGCGGCACGGGGACACAGAGCGAACACCGGGGAGCTGTTTTTT. Amino acids: CSARAARGHRANTGELFF.

The chain has TRBV20-1 and TRBJ1-1, with TRBD1 matching 8 bases. This CDR3 is built from 14 residues. V shed 5 bases and J 4 bases; nucleotides not matched to a gene: 9. CDR1 is DFQATT and CDR2 is SNEGSKA in the germline V gene (reference sequence). CDR3 in DNA: TGCAGTGCTCCCAAGACAGGGGAGGGCACTGAAGCTTTCTTT. Protein product: CSAPKTGEGTEAFF.

The chain joins TRBV2 to TRBJ1-2; D is unresolved. The CDR3 has 14 residues. Germline V CDR1 and CDR2: SNHLY, FYNNEI. Trimming pared 3 bases from V and 4 bases from J, leaving 12 bases between. The CDR3 here is CASSDQLWAYGYTF. In DNA form, the CDR3 reads TGTGCCAGCAGTGATCAGCTGTGGGCCTATGGCTACACCTTC.

By share of the sample, this clonotype is medium-sized. The chain carries TRBV4-3 and TRBJ1-3; weak D call: TRBD1 (5 bases). In germline, CDR1 is LGHNA, CDR2 YSLEER. V lost 1 base and J 0 bases, leaving 13 bases between the germline ends. The CDR3 has 17 residues. CDR3 sequence: CASSQVAGQSSGNTIYF. The CDR3 region has the DNA TGCGCCAGCAGCCAAGTGGCAGGGCAGAGCTCTGGAAACACCATATATTTT.

This clonotype has only a few counts. This chain links TRBV20-1 with TRBJ2-5; perhaps TRBD2 as D (5 bases). This CDR3 spans 14 amino acids. V was pared by 0 bases and J by 5 bases, with 13 bases between. Per germline, CDR1 DFQATT and CDR2 SNEGSKA (reference sequence). Written as DNA, the CDR3 is TGCAGTGCTAGAGATCCTGGGAGATCGGAGACCCAGTACTTC. Translating gives CSARDPGRSETQYF.

With respect to this clonotype: One junction end disagrees with the germline gene, perhaps due to a read error. The chain carries TRBV7-9 and TRBJ2-1; 13 bases map to TRBD2. Looked up from germline, CDR1 is SEHNR and CDR2 is FQNEAQ (reference sequence). This CDR3 region has 16 residues. The CDR3 DNA reads TGCGCCAGCAGCTTCGGACTAGCGGGAGCTGGCAATGAGCAGTTCTTC. This translates into CASSFGLAGAGNEQFF.

The chain combines TRBV14 with TRBJ1-2; 7 bases align to TRBD1. V lost 2 bases and J lost 1; bases outside the gene matches: 4. CDR1 is SGHDN and CDR2 is FVKESK in the germline V gene. The CDR3 totals 15 residues. In nucleotides, the CDR3 is TGTGCCAGCAGCCAATGGACAGGATTTAACTATGGCTACACCTTC. It yields the protein CASSQWTGFNYGYTF.

This clonotype was observed a few times. The chain has TRBV7-3 and TRBJ1-1, with D perhaps TRBD1 (6 bases). Trimming took 5 bases from V and 1 from J, leaving 8 bases between them. Germline lookup yields CDR1 SGHTA and CDR2 FQGTGA. This CDR3 contains 13 residues. CDR3 in amino acids: CASSQQGNTEAFF. The DNA of the CDR3 is TGTGCCAGCAGCCAACAGGGGAACACTGAAGCTTTCTTT.